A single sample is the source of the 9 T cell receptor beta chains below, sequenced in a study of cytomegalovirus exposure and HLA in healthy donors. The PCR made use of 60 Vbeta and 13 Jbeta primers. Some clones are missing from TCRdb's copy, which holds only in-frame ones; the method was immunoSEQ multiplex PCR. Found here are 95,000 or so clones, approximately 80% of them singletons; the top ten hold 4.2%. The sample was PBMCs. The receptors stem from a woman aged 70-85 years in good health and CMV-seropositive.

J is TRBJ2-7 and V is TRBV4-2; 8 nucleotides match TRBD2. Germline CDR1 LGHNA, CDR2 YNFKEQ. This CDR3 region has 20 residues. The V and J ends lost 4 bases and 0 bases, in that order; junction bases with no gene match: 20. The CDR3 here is CASSPRPPKFGTSFSYEQYF. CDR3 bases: TGTGCCAGCAGCCCCCGACCCCCTAAATTCGGGACTAGTTTCTCCTACGAGCAGTACTTC.

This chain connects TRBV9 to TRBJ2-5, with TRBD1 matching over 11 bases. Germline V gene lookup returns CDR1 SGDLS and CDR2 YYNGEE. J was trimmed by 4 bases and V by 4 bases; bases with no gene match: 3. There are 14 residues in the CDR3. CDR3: CASSHGQGAETQYF. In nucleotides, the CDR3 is TGTGCCAGCAGCCACGGACAGGGGGCAGAGACCCAGTACTTC.

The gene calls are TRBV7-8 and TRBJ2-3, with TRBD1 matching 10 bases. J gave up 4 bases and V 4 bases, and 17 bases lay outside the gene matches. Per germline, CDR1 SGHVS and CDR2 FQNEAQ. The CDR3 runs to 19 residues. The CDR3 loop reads CASSSYFPGQGFSPDTQYF. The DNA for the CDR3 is TGTGCCAGCAGCTCCTACTTTCCGGGACAGGGGTTTAGTCCAGATACGCAGTATTTT.

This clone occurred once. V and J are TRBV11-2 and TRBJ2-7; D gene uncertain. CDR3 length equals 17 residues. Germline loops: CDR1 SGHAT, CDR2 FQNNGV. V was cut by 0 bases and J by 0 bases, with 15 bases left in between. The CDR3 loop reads CASSLDSPDSGSYEQYF. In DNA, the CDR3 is TGTGCCAGCAGCTTAGATTCTCCAGACTCGGGCTCCTACGAGCAGTACTTC.

CDR3 residues: CASSARETQYF. CDR3 nucleotides: TGTGCCAGCAGCGCCAGGGAGACCCAGTACTTC. The gene calls are TRBV7-2 and TRBJ2-5; D is ambiguous. The CDR3 has 11 amino acids. Per the germline V gene, CDR1 is SGHTA and CDR2 is FQGNSA. Trimming stripped 5 bases from V and 5 bases from J, with 6 bases between. Full variable domain (missing parts from reference TRBV7-2 and TRBJ2-5): GAGVSQSPSNKVTEKGKDVELRCDPISGHTALYWYRQSLGQGLEFLIYFQGNSAPDKSGLPSDRFSAERTGGSVSTLTIQRTQQEDSAVYLCASSARETQYFGPGTRLLVL.

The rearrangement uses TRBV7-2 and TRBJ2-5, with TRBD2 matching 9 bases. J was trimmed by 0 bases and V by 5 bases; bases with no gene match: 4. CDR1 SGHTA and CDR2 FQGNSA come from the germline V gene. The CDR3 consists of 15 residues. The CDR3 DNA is TGTGCCAGCAGCCCCAGCGGGGGGTACCAAGAGACCCAGTACTTC. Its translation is CASSPSGGYQETQYF.

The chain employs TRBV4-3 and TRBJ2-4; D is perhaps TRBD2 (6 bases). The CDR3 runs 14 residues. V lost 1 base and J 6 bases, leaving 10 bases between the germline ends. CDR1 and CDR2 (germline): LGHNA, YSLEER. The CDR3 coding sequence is TGCGCCAGCAGCCAAGTGGGGGGAGGAAACATTCAGTACTTC. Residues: CASSQVGGGNIQYF.

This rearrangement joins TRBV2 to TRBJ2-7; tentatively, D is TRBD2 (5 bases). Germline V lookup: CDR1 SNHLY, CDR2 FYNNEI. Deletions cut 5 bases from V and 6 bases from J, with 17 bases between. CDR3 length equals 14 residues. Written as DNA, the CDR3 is TGTGCCAGCAGTCCCAGCGGTCCCCTAGGCGAGCAGTACTTC. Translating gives CASSPSGPLGEQYF.

This CDR3 reads CASSLGQATDTQYF. CDR3 in DNA: TGTGCCAGCAGCCTGGGACAGGCCACAGATACGCAGTATTTT. The chain links TRBV11-3 to TRBJ2-3; TRBD1 agrees at 8 bases. Trimming cost V 5 bases and J 2 bases; bases outside gene matches: 3. This CDR3 has 14 residues. Germline loops: CDR1 SGHNT, CDR2 YENEEA.